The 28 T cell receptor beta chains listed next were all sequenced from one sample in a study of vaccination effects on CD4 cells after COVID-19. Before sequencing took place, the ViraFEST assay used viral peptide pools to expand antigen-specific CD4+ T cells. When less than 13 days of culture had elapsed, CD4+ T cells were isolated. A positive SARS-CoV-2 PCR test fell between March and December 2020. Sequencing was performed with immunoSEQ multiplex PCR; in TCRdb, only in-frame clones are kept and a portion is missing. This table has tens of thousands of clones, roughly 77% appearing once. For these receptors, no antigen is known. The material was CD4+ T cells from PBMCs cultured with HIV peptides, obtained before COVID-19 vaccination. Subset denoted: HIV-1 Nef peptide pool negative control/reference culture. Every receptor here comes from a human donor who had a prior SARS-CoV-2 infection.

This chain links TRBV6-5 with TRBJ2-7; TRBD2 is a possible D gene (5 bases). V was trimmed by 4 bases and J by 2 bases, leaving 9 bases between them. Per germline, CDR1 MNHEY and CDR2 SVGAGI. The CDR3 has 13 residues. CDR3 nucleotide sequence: TGTGCCAGCAGTTTAGGAGGCCCCTACGAGCAGTACTTC. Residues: CASSLGGPYEQYF.

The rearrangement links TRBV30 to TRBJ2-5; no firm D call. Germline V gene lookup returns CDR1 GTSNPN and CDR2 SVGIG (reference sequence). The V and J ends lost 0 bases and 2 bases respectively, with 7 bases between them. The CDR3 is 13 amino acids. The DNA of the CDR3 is TGTGCCTGGAGTGTAGCCGTACAAGAGACCCAGTACTTC. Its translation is CAWSVAVQETQYF.

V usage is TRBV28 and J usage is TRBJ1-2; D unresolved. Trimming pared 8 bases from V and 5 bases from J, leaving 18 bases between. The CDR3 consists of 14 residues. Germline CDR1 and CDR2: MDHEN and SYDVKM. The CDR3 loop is CASGPPGYGYGYTF. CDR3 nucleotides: TGTGCCAGCGGACCCCCGGGCTATGGGTATGGCTACACCTTC.

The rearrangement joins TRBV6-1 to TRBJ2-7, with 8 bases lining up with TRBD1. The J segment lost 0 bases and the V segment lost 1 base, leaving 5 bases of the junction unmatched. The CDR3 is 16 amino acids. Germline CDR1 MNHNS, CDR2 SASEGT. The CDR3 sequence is CASSEVHQGASYEQYF. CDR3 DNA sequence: TGTGCCAGCAGTGAAGTTCATCAGGGGGCCTCCTACGAGCAGTACTTC.

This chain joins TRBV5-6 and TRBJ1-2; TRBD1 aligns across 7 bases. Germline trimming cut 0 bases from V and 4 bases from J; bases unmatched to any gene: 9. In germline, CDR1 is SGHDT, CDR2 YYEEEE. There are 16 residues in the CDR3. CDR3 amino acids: CASSLGGQATPYGYTF. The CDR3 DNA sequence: TGTGCCAGCAGCTTGGGAGGACAGGCGACGCCCTATGGCTACACCTTC.

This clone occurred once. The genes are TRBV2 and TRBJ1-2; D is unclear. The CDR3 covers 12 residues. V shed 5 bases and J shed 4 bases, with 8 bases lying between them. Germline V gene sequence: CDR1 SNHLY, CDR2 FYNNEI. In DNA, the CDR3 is TGTGCCAGCAGTATCGACTCCTATGGCTACACCTTC. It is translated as CASSIDSYGYTF.

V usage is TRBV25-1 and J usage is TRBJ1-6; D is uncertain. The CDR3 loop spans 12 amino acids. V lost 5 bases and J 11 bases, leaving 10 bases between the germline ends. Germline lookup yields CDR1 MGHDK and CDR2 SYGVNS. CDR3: CASSPGPPPLHF. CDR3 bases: TGTGCCAGCAGTCCCGGGCCGCCACCCCTCCACTTT.

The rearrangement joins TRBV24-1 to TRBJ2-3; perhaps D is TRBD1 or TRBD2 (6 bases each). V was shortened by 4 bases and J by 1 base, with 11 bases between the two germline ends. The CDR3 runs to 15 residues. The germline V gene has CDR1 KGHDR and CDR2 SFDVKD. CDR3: CATSDRRGGTDTQYF. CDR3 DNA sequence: TGTGCCACCAGTGACAGAAGGGGGGGCACAGATACGCAGTATTTT.

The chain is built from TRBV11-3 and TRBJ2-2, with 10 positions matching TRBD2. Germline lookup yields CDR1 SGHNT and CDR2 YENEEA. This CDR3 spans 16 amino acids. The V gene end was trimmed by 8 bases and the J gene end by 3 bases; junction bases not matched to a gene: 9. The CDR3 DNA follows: TGTGCCAGCGGTATAGCGGGAGGCCGGGACACCGGGGAGCTGTTTTTT. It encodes CASGIAGGRDTGELFF.

CDR3 in DNA: TGTGCCAGCAGCGTAGGCTACAATGAGCAGTTCTTC. Translated, it gives CASSVGYNEQFF. The J gene is TRBJ2-1, the V gene TRBV9; D not resolved. CDR1 SGDLS and CDR2 YYNGEE come from the germline V gene. V gave up 0 bases and J gave up 3 bases, with 1 base separating them. The CDR3 runs to 12 residues.

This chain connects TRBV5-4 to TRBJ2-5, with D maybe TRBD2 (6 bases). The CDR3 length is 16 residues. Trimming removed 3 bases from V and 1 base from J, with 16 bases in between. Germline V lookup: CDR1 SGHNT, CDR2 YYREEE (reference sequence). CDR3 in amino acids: CASSSPAGQVQETQYF. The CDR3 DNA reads TGTGCCAGCAGCTCCCCAGCGGGTCAAGTCCAAGAGACCCAGTACTTC. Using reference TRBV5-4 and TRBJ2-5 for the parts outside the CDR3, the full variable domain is ETGVTQSPTHLIKTRGQQVTLRCSSQSGHNTVSWYQQALGQGPQFIFQYYREEENGRGNFPPRFSGLQFPNYSSELNVNALELDDSALYLCASSSPAGQVQETQYFGPGTRLLVL.

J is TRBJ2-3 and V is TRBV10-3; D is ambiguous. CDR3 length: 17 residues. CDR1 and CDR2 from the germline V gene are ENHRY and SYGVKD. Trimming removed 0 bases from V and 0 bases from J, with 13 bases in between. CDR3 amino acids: CAISESRQYASTDTQYF. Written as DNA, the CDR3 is TGTGCCATCAGTGAGTCGCGCCAGTACGCTAGCACAGATACGCAGTATTTT.

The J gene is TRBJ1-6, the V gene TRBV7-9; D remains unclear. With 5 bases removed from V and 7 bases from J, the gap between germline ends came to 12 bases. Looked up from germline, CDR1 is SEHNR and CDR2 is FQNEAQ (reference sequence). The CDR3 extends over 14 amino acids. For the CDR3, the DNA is TGTGCCAGCAGCCGGGCGAACGGAAATTCACCCCTCCACTTT. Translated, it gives CASSRANGNSPLHF.

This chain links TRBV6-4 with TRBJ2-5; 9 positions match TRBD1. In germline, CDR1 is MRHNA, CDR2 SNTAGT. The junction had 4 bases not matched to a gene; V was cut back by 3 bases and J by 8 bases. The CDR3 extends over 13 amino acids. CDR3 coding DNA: TGTGCCAGCAGTGAAGACAGGGGGGGTACCCAGTACTTC. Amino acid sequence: CASSEDRGGTQYF.

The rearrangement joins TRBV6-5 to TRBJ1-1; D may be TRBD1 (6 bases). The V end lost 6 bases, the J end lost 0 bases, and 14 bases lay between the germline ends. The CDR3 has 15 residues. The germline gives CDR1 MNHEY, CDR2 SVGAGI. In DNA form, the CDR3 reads TGTGCCAGCAGACCTAGGACAGATGTGAACACTGAAGCTTTCTTT. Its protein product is CASRPRTDVNTEAFF.

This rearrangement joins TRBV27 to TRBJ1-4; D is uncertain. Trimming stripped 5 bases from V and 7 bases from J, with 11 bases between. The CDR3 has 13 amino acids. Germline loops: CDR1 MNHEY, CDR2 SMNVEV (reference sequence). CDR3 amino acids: CASSPRTREKLFF. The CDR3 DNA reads TGTGCCAGCAGTCCACGCACTCGTGAAAAACTGTTTTTT.

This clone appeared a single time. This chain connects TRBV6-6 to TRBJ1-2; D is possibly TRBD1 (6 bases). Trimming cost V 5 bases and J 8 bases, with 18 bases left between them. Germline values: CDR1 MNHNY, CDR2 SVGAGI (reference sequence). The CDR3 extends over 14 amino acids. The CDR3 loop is CASSDTRTTGGYTF. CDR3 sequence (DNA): TGTGCCAGCAGTGACACGAGGACGACAGGAGGCTACACCTTC.

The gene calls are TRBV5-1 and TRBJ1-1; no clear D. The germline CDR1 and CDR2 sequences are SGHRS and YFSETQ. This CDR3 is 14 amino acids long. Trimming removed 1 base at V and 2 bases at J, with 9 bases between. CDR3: CASSLLAGNTEAFF. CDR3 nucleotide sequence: TGCGCCAGCAGCTTGCTAGCGGGAAACACTGAAGCTTTCTTT.

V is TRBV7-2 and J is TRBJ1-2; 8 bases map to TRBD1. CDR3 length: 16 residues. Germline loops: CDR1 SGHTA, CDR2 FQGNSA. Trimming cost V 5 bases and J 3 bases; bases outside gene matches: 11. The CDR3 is CASSLGQGVWDYGYTF. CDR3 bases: TGTGCCAGCAGCCTCGGACAGGGCGTCTGGGACTATGGCTACACCTTC.

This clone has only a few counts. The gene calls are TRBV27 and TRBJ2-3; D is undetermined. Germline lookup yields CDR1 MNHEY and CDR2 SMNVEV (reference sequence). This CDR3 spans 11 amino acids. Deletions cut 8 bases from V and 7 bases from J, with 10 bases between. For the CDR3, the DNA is TGTGCCAGCCCCTTCGAATATACGCAGTATTTT. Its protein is CASPFEYTQYF.

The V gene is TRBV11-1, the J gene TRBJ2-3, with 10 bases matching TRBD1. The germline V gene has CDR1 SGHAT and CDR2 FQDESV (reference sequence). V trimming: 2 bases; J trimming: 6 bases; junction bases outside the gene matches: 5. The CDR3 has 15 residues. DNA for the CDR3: TGTGCCAGCAGCTTATGGGGACAGGGGCCTGATACGCAGTATTTT. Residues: CASSLWGQGPDTQYF.

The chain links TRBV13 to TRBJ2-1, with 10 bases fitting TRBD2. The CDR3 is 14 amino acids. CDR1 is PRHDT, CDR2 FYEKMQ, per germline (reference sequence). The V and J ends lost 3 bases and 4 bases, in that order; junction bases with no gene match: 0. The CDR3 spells CASSLTSGYNEQFF. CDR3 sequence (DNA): TGTGCCAGCAGCTTGACTAGCGGGTACAATGAGCAGTTCTTC.

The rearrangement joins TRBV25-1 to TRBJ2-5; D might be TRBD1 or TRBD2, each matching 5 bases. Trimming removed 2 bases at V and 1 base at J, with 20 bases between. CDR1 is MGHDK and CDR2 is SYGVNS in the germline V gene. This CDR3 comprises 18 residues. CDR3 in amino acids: CASSELGHSRGGQETQYF. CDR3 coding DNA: TGTGCCAGCAGTGAACTTGGACACTCCCGAGGAGGCCAAGAGACCCAGTACTTC.

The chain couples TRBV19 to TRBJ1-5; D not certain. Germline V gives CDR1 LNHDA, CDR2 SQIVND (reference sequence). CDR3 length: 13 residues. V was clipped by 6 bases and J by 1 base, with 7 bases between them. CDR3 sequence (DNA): TGTGCCAGTAGCGCAGACAGCAATCAGCCCCAGCATTTT. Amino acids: CASSADSNQPQHF.

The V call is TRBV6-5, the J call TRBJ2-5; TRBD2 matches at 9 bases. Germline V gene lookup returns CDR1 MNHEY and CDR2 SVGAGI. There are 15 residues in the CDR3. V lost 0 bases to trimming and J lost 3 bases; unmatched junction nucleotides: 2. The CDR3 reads CASSYSASGEETQYF. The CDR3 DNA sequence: TGTGCCAGCAGTTACTCGGCTAGCGGGGAAGAGACCCAGTACTTC.

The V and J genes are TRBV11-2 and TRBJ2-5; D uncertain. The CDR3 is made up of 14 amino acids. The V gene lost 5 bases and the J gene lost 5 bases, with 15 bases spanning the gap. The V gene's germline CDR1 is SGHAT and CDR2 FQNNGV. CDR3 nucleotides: TGTGCCAGCAGCCTAAGAATTAATGAGGAGACCCAGTACTTC. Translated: CASSLRINEETQYF.

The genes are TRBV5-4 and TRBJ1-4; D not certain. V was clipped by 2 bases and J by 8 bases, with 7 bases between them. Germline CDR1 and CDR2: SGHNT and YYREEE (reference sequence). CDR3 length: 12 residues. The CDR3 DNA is TGTGCCAGCAGCTTCGGTGGAGAAAAACTGTTTTTT. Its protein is CASSFGGEKLFF.

The CDR3 loop is CASHPGSTDTQYF. In DNA, the CDR3 is TGTGCCAGTCATCCAGGGAGCACAGATACGCAGTATTTT. The chain combines TRBV5-6 with TRBJ2-3; a weak D match, TRBD1 (5 bases). Trimming took 8 bases from V and 0 from J, leaving 10 bases between them. The length of the CDR3 is 13 residues. Germline V CDR1 and CDR2: SGHDT, YYEEEE.